Below are 30 T cell receptor beta chains sequenced from a single sample in a study of identical twins (dated by TCRdb to between 2015 and 2016). The library was built by means of 5' RACE. Instrument on record: Illumina HiSeq 2000. Clones were called with MiXCR by TCRdb after fastp trimmed the public reads at Q25, and only in-frame beta chains were retained. Each CDR3 protein appears once, grouped with its most common genes and DNA. The sample table contains 310,000 or so distinct CDR3 sequences; only one count was recorded for over 8.5% of them. The top ten clonotypes cover 6% to 8.5% of the sample. Another study also made use of these data, one on yellow fever vaccine responses in identical twins.

The sequenced sample consisted of CD8+ T cells sorted from blood. The receptors were sampled from a woman aged 18 to 35 in good health.

There are many counts of this clonotype. The chain employs TRBV28 and TRBJ2-5, with D perhaps matching TRBD2 (5 bases). CDR3 length equals 13 residues. Germline V gene lookup returns CDR1 MDHEN and CDR2 SYDVKM. V lost 3 bases, J lost 2 bases, and 7 bases lay in between. The CDR3 is CASSFGGQETQYF. CDR3 sequence (DNA): TGTGCCAGCAGTTTTGGAGGACAAGAGACCCAGTACTTC.

This clonotype was counted between two and nine times. This sequence joins TRBV5-1 and TRBJ2-3, with D possibly matching TRBD1 (5 bases). CDR3 length equals 16 residues. Trimming took 1 base from V and 0 from J, leaving 12 bases between them. Germline CDR1 is SGHRS and CDR2 is YFSETQ. CDR3 sequence reads: CASSLWWGTSTDTQYF. The DNA for the CDR3 is TGCGCCAGCAGCTTGTGGTGGGGCACTAGCACAGATACGCAGTATTTT.

This clonotype was found many times. The genes are TRBV28 and TRBJ2-7, with TRBD2 matching 7 bases. The length of the CDR3 is 14 residues. The V gene's germline CDR1 is MDHEN and CDR2 SYDVKM. Unmatched junction bases numbered 8, after V lost 6 bases and J lost 3 bases. CDR3 region: CASRNPGTNYEQYF. CDR3 DNA sequence: TGTGCCAGCAGGAATCCCGGGACTAACTACGAGCAGTACTTC.

This clonotype was counted at least ten times. V usage is TRBV27 and J usage is TRBJ2-7; 9 bases align to TRBD2. The J segment lost 0 bases and the V segment lost 8 bases, leaving 2 bases of the junction unmatched. The CDR3 extends over 13 amino acids. Germline V lookup: CDR1 MNHEY, CDR2 SMNVEV (reference sequence). CDR3 in amino acids: CASHSGSSYEQYF. The CDR3 nucleotides are TGTGCCAGCCATAGCGGGAGCTCCTACGAGCAGTACTTC.

The chain employs TRBV11-2 and TRBJ2-3, with D possibly called TRBD1 or TRBD2 (5 bases each). V gave up 6 bases and J gave up 0 bases, with 25 bases separating them. CDR1 is SGHAT, CDR2 FQNNGV, per germline. The CDR3 contains 19 residues. The CDR3 protein is CASRGLTLLQDSSTDTQYF. CDR3 nucleotides: TGTGCCAGCAGAGGACTTACCCTACTACAGGACTCTAGCACAGATACGCAGTATTTT.

This clonotype was found many times. The DNA for the CDR3 is TGTGCCAGCACACGATGGGGGACAGGGCAGTTTACAGATACGCAGTATTTT. Residues: CASTRWGTGQFTDTQYF. The chain is built from TRBV7-8 and TRBJ2-3; 9 nucleotides agree with TRBD1. V dropped 7 bases and J dropped 3; count of bases not matched to a gene: 14. Germline loops: CDR1 SGHVS, CDR2 FQNEAQ. This CDR3 contains 17 residues.

This clonotype was recorded many times. This chain joins TRBV4-2 and TRBJ2-7, with 7 positions matching TRBD2. The CDR3 is made up of 17 amino acids. V shed 1 base, J shed 5 bases, and the junction held 14 bases outside the gene matches. CDR1 LGHNA and CDR2 YNFKEQ come from the germline V gene. As DNA, the CDR3 is TGTGCCAGCAGCCAAGTAGGTGGGCGGACTAGTGTGCACGAGCAGTACTTC. Translating gives CASSQVGGRTSVHEQYF.

This clonotype was counted ten times or more. The junction and the germline gene differ at one end; a read error may be behind it. The J gene is TRBJ2-1, the V gene TRBV7-7; tentatively, D is TRBD1 or TRBD2 (5 bases each). The CDR3 extends over 12 amino acids. Germline V gene sequence: CDR1 SSHAT, CDR2 FNYEAQ (reference sequence). The CDR3 region has the DNA TGTGCTAGCAGCCCAGGGACGGCTGAGCAGTTCTTC. Its translation is CASSPGTAEQFF.

This sequence joins TRBV7-6 and TRBJ2-1; 7 bases fit TRBD1. Trimming took 1 base from V and 9 from J; bases not matched to a gene: 3. CDR1 and CDR2 from the germline V gene are SGHVS and FNYEAQ. This CDR3 contains 13 residues. This CDR3 is CASSLEDRVEQFF. For the CDR3, the DNA is TGTGCCAGCAGCTTAGAAGACAGGGTTGAGCAGTTCTTC.

This chain links TRBV15 with TRBJ2-1; 8 bases map to TRBD2. CDR3 length: 18 residues. V gave up 1 base and J gave up 8 bases; unmatched junction bases: 16. Germline V gene sequence: CDR1 LNHNV, CDR2 YYDKDF (reference sequence). The CDR3 sequence is CATSRASFSGSNSYEQFF. CDR3 in DNA: TGTGCCACCAGCAGAGCTTCATTCAGCGGGAGTAACAGCTATGAGCAGTTCTTC.

The chain recombines TRBV4-3 with TRBJ2-2, with 13 positions matching TRBD2. Per the germline V gene, CDR1 is LGHNA and CDR2 is YSLEER. This CDR3 spans 18 amino acids. J gave up 3 bases and V 0 bases, and 4 bases lay outside the gene matches. CDR3 sequence reads: CASSQDRLAGGDTGELFF. The CDR3 bases are TGCGCCAGCAGCCAAGATCGACTAGCGGGAGGAGACACCGGGGAGCTGTTTTTT.

This clonotype was counted many times. The chain joins TRBV27 to TRBJ2-1, with 9 positions matching TRBD2. Trimming removed 4 bases from V and 7 bases from J; junction bases left unmatched: 5. Germline assignment: CDR1 MNHEY and CDR2 SMNVEV (reference sequence). The CDR3 runs to 14 residues. This CDR3 reads CASSSGLARNEQFF. CDR3 coding DNA: TGTGCCAGCAGTTCCGGACTAGCGCGGAATGAGCAGTTCTTC.

This chain links TRBV2 with TRBJ2-7, with 8 bases matching TRBD1. CDR1 is SNHLY and CDR2 is FYNNEI in the germline V gene. V lost 6 bases and J lost 3; bases outside the gene matches: 7. The CDR3 runs 14 residues. The CDR3 DNA sequence: TGTGCCAGCAGCGGGACAGGCGACTTCTACGAGCAGTACTTC. Residues: CASSGTGDFYEQYF.

This clonotype was detected only once. V is TRBV4-3 and J is TRBJ2-7, with D perhaps matching TRBD1 (5 bases). The length of the CDR3 is 15 residues. With 2 bases removed from V and 1 base from J, the gap between germline ends came to 12 bases. Germline-derived CDR1 and CDR2 are LGHNA and YSLEER. For the CDR3, the DNA is TGCGCCAGCAGCCAAACTTTAGACAGTTCCTACGAGCAGTACTTC. Translation: CASSQTLDSSYEQYF.

This clonotype was counted many times. The chain couples TRBV30 to TRBJ2-1; possibly TRBD2 for D (5 bases). This CDR3 has 14 amino acids. V shed 1 base and J shed 0 bases, with 7 bases lying between them. The germline CDR1 and CDR2 sequences are GTSNPN and SVGIG (reference sequence). CDR3: CAWSGRSSYNEQFF. CDR3 bases: TGTGCCTGGAGTGGGAGGAGCTCCTACAATGAGCAGTTCTTC.

In this sample, this clonotype turned up many times. The gene calls are TRBV28 and TRBJ2-1; D not certain. The CDR3 has 16 amino acids. Per germline, CDR1 MDHEN and CDR2 SYDVKM. V was clipped by 5 bases and J by 2 bases, with 16 bases between them. In nucleotides, the CDR3 is TGTGCCAGCAGTACCCGCTCAGGTATCCCCTACAATGAGCAGTTCTTC. It translates to CASSTRSGIPYNEQFF. The full variable domain, with the rest looked up from reference TRBV28 and TRBJ2-1, is DVKVTQSSRYLVKRTGEKVFLECVQDMDHENMFWYRQDPGLGLRLIYFSYDVKMKEKGDIPEGYSVSREKKERFSLILESASTNQTSMYLCASSTRSGIPYNEQFFGPGTRLTVL.

The rearrangement links TRBV4-3 to TRBJ2-7; no clear D. CDR1 and CDR2 (germline): LGHNA, YSLEER. The CDR3 contains 16 residues. V was cut by 2 bases and J by 0 bases, with 14 bases left in between. The CDR3 loop is CASSQIFQDASYEQYF. In DNA form, the CDR3 reads TGCGCCAGCAGCCAAATTTTCCAAGACGCCTCCTACGAGCAGTACTTC.

This clonotype appeared a single time. One end of the junction varies from germline; a read error may be responsible. The V call is TRBV29-1, the J call TRBJ2-5; D remains ambiguous. Germline V gene data show CDR1 as SQVTM and CDR2 as ANQGSEA. This CDR3 has 16 amino acids. CDR3 DNA sequence: TGCAGCGTTGAAGATCTTCAGTCTTGGTCGGTGGAGACCCGGTACTTC. This gives the protein CSVEDLQSWSVETRYF. Looking up the rest from reference TRBV29-1 and TRBJ2-5 gives the full variable domain: SAVISQKPSRDICQRGTSLTIQCQVDSQVTMMFWYRQQPGQSLTLIATANQGSEATYESGFVIDKFPISRPNLTFSTLTVSNMSPEDSSIYLCSVEDLQSWSVETRYFGPGTRLLVL.

Note on this clonotype: A much larger clone lies one base from this, so it may be a read error. This chain connects TRBV5-6 to TRBJ2-1, with 8 bases fitting TRBD2. Germline CDR1 SGHDT, CDR2 YYEEEE. CDR3 length equals 15 residues. The CDR3 reads CVSSFPPGGSNEQFF. The CDR3 nucleotides read TGTGTCAGCAGCTTCCCCCCGGGGGGGAGCAATGAGCAGTTCTTC.

This clonotype was recorded at least ten times. CDR3 in amino acids: CASRPGGVDIQYF. CDR3 in DNA: TGTGCCAGCCGACCCGGGGGGGTGGACATTCAGTACTTC. V usage is TRBV7-9 and J usage is TRBJ2-4; 8 positions match TRBD2. CDR3 length: 13 residues. Unmatched junction bases numbered 8, after V lost 8 bases and J lost 8 bases. Germline loops: CDR1 SEHNR, CDR2 FQNEAQ (reference sequence).

This clonotype turned up a few times. V and J are TRBV5-4 and TRBJ2-3; TRBD2 matches at 9 bases. Germline V gives CDR1 SGHNT, CDR2 YYREEE (reference sequence). This CDR3 comprises 15 residues. The J segment lost 3 bases and the V segment lost 8 bases, leaving 10 bases of the junction unmatched. In DNA, the CDR3 is TGTGCCAGTTTTTTAGCGGGAGACCCGACAGATACGCAGTATTTT. It specifies CASFLAGDPTDTQYF.

V usage is TRBV4-3 and J usage is TRBJ2-3, with D possibly TRBD1 on 5 matching bases. Germline V gene lookup returns CDR1 LGHNA and CDR2 YSLEER. The CDR3 loop spans 16 amino acids. Trimming cost V 3 bases and J 1 base, with 14 bases left between them. The CDR3 nucleotides are TGCGCCAGCAGCCACGGCACAGGTGTGGGCACAGATACGCAGTATTTT. Its translation is CASSHGTGVGTDTQYF.

The genes are TRBV7-8 and TRBJ2-2, with D uncertain. The CDR3 consists of 16 residues. V lost 5 bases and J lost 2, with 15 bases in between. In germline, CDR1 is SGHVS, CDR2 FQNEAQ. The CDR3 loop reads CASSLPAGSNTGELFF. CDR3 in DNA: TGTGCCAGCAGCCTTCCTGCCGGGTCCAACACCGGGGAGCTGTTTTTT.

This clonotype was seen many times. V and J are TRBV29-1 and TRBJ1-2, with unresolved D. Per germline, CDR1 SQVTM and CDR2 ANQGSEA. V dropped 3 bases and J dropped 2 bases, with 10 bases sitting between them. The CDR3 is 13 amino acids. CDR3 amino acids: CSVDGALNYGYTF. As DNA, the CDR3 is TGCAGCGTTGATGGTGCGCTAAACTATGGCTACACCTTC.

This clonotype was observed many times. The chain joins TRBV4-3 to TRBJ2-2, with a possible D match to TRBD1 (6 bases). Germline loops: CDR1 LGHNA, CDR2 YSLEER. V was clipped by 5 bases and J by 5 bases, with 9 bases between them. The CDR3 has 13 residues. The CDR3 region is CASSNTGTGELFF. CDR3 in DNA: TGCGCCAGCAGCAATACAGGGACCGGGGAGCTGTTTTTT.

This clonotype was detected only a few times. The chain joins TRBV28 to TRBJ2-3, with TRBD1 matching over 7 bases. The J segment lost 4 bases and the V segment lost 2 bases, leaving 9 bases of the junction unmatched. Germline V gives CDR1 MDHEN, CDR2 SYDVKM. CDR3 length equals 16 residues. DNA for the CDR3: TGTGCCAGCAGTTTAGGACCGGGACAGCTGCCAGATACGCAGTATTTT. Its protein product is CASSLGPGQLPDTQYF.

The V gene is TRBV28, the J gene TRBJ2-7; perhaps TRBD2 as D (6 bases). The CDR3 has 13 residues. Looked up from germline, CDR1 is MDHEN and CDR2 is SYDVKM. V was clipped by 10 bases and J by 2 bases, with 15 bases between them. The CDR3 loop is CAKMGGFAYEQYF. DNA of the CDR3: TGTGCCAAAATGGGAGGATTTGCCTACGAGCAGTACTTC.

This clonotype was observed a few times. The genes are TRBV7-9 and TRBJ2-7; 8 bases line up with TRBD2. Germline CDR1 is SEHNR and CDR2 is FQNEAQ (reference sequence). The CDR3 extends over 17 amino acids. The J segment lost 1 base and the V segment lost 5 bases, leaving 13 bases of the junction unmatched. The CDR3 nucleotides are TGTGCCAGCAGCCCCCTTGCCGGGGGGGCGCGGTCCTACGAGCAGTACTTC. Its translation is CASSPLAGGARSYEQYF.

This clonotype has a count of ten or more. The V call is TRBV5-1, the J call TRBJ2-7; 8 bases match TRBD1. This CDR3 is built from 14 residues. CDR1 and CDR2 (germline): SGHRS, YFSETQ. V shed 3 bases, J shed 0 bases, and the junction held 2 bases outside the gene matches. CDR3 DNA: TGCGCCAGCAGCTCGGGACAGGACTCCTACGAGCAGTACTTC. This encodes CASSSGQDSYEQYF.

With regard to this clonotype: It may be a read error: a sequence one base away is much more abundant. Given the absence of the conserved phenylalanine or tryptophan at the CDR3 end, a read error is likely. V and J are TRBV9 and TRBJ2-2; D possibly corresponds to TRBD1 (6 bases). CDR3 length: 13 residues. CDR1 and CDR2 (germline): SGDLS, YYNGEE. V dropped 3 bases and J dropped 6 bases, with 9 bases sitting between them. The DNA for the CDR3 is TGTGCCAGCAGCGAACAGGGACCCGGGGAGCTGTTTTCT. This sequence encodes CASSEQGPGELFS.